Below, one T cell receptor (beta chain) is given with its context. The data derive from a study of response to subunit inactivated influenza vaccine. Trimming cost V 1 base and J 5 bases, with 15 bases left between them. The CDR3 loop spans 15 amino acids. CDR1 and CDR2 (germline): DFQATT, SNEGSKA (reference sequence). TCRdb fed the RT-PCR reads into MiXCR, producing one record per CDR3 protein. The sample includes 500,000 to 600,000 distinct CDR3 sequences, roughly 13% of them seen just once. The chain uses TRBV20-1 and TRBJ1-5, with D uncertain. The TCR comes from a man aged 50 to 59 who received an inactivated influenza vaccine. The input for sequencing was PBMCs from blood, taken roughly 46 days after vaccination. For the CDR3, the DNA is TGCAGTGCTAGAGTACCGGCAGCAAAACATCAGCCCCAGCATTTT. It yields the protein CSARVPAAKHQPQHF.